The rows below give T cell receptor beta chains drawn from one sample of a study of STAT3 mutations in large granular lymphocyte leukemia. Sequenced by immunoSEQ multiplex PCR; TCRdb stores in-frame clones only, minus some. Of 15,000 to 19,000 clones listed, over 90% are singletons. The sequencing input was peripheral blood mononuclear cells. All receptors come from a woman between 45 and 60 years old with T-cell large granular lymphocyte leukemia. Some clones in this sample may be carry-over from other donors' samples. Both conserved end residues are part of each CDR3. D genes are given only for firm matches. The size entry is marked missing in some rows and otherwise reads once, few, many or a size class.

len | j_gene | d_gene | abundance | v_gene | CDR3nt | CDR3aa
13 | TRBJ1-1 | - | once | TRBV30 | TGTGCCTGGAGTCCTTCTATGAACACTGAAGCTTTCTTT | CAWSPSMNTEAFF
16 | TRBJ2-5 | TRBD2 | - | TRBV6-6 | TGTGCCAGCAGTTACACAGGCGGGAGGGCCGGAGAGACCCAGTACTTC | CASSYTGGRAGETQYF
13 | TRBJ2-7 | TRBD2 | - | TRBV10-2 | TGCGCCAGCAGGGGGACTAGCGGCTACGAGCAGTACTTC | CASRGTSGYEQYF
11 | TRBJ2-7 | - | - | TRBV28 | TGTGCCAGCAGTCCGGGACGTGAGCAGTACTTC | CASSPGREQYF
15 | TRBJ2-1 | TRBD2 | - | TRBV4-2 | TGTGCCAGCAGCCAAGTGGGGGGGGCCTACAATGAGCAGTTCTTC | CASSQVGGAYNEQFF
11 | TRBJ1-2 | - | - | TRBV4-3 | TGCGCCAGCAGCCATGGGAGTGGCTACACCTTC | CASSHGSGYTF
13 | TRBJ2-7 | - | - | TRBV5-6 | TGTGCCAGCAGCTTGGCCGAAACCTACGAGCAGTACTTC | CASSLAETYEQYF
14 | TRBJ2-1 | - | - | TRBV28 | TGTGCCAGCAGTCGTGGGACGGCTCTGAATGAGCAGTTCTTC | CASSRGTALNEQFF
13 | TRBJ2-7 | - | - | TRBV5-8 | TGTGCCAGCAGCACCCACTCGGGCCTGGAGCAGTACTTC | CASSTHSGLEQYF
15 | TRBJ1-5 | - | - | TRBV30 | TGTGCCTGGAGTAAAGGGGGAAATAGCAATCAGCCCCAGCATTTT | CAWSKGGNSNQPQHF
14 | TRBJ1-2 | - | - | TRBV2 | TGTGCCAGCAGTCCACGTTCAGCGACCTATGGCTACACCTTC | CASSPRSATYGYTF
15 | TRBJ2-2 | TRBD2 | - | TRBV4-3 | TGCGCCAGCAGCCGGGAGGGCCAAGGCACCGGGGAGCTGTTTTTT | CASSREGQGTGELFF
15 | TRBJ2-3 | - | - | TRBV30 | TGTGCCTGGACCCCCAGGGCACTACCTACAGATACGCAGTATTTT | CAWTPRALPTDTQYF
14 | TRBJ2-3 | - | once | TRBV28 | TGTGCCAGCAGTTTCTTCGGGAGCACAGATACGCAGTATTTT | CASSFFGSTDTQYF
15 | TRBJ2-7 | - | - | TRBV10-3 | TGTGCCGCCAACCAGGCAGGGTCCCACTCCTACGAGCAGTACTTC | CAANQAGSHSYEQYF
13 | TRBJ1-5 | - | - | TRBV7-9 | TGTGCCGGGGGGGGTCTCGGCAATCAGCCCCAGCATTTT | CAGGGLGNQPQHF
15 | TRBJ2-7 | TRBD1 | - | TRBV18 | TGTGCCAGCTCACCCCGGACAGGGGGTTCCTACGAGCAGTACTTC | CASSPRTGGSYEQYF
14 | TRBJ2-3 | TRBD2 | once | TRBV9 | TGTGCCAGCAGCCATAGCGGGAGGTCCGATACGCAGTATTTT | CASSHSGRSDTQYF
18 | TRBJ2-3 | TRBD2 | - | TRBV7-9 | TGTGCCAGCAGCCTTTTAGCGGGGGGAGGATTATCCACAGATACGCAGTATTTT | CASSLLAGGGLSTDTQYF
15 | TRBJ1-2 | TRBD1 | - | TRBV2 | TGTGCCAGCAGTGGACTGACAGGGGAGTACTATGGCTACACCTTC | CASSGLTGEYYGYTF
15 | TRBJ1-2 | - | - | TRBV7-9 | TGTGCCAGCAGCTTAGGGACACTTGTGGGCTATGGCTACACCTTC | CASSLGTLVGYGYTF
16 | TRBJ1-5 | - | - | TRBV28 | TGTGCCAGCAGCCGGACCCACGACAGTGCCAATCAGCCCCAGCATTTT | CASSRTHDSANQPQHF